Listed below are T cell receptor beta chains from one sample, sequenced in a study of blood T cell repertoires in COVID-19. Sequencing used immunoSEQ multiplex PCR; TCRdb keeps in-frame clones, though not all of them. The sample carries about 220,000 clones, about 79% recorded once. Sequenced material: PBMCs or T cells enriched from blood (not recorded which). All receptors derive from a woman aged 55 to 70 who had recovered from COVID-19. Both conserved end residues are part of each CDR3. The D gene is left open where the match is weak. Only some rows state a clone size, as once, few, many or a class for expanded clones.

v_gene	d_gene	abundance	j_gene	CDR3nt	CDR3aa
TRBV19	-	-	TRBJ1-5	TGTGCCAGTAGCTTCGTAGGGGATCAGCCCCAGCATTTT	CASSFVGDQPQHF
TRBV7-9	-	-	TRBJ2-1	TGTGCCAGCAGCTTATCGGGTAGTGAGCAGTTCTTC	CASSLSGSEQFF
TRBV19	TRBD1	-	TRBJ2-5	TGTGCCAGTAGTCAAGGGGGCAGTCCCTTGGGGACCCAGTACTTC	CASSQGGSPLGTQYF
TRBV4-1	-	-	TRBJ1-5	TGCGCCAGCAGCCAAGAAGCGGCCAATTCCAATCAGCCCCAGCATTTT	CASSQEAANSNQPQHF
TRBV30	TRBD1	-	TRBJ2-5	TGTGCCTGGAGTAGGGGGACAGGGTCAGAGACCCAGTACTTC	CAWSRGTGSETQYF
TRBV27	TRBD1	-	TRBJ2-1	TGTGCCAGCATGGTTTTCAGTGAGGGGGCAAATGAGCAGTTCTTC	CASMVFSEGANEQFF
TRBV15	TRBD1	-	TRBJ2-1	TGTGCCACCAGCCCCCGGACAGGGGGCCAGTTCTTC	CATSPRTGGQFF
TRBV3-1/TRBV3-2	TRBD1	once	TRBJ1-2	TGTGCCAGCAGCCAAGGACAGGGTAGATACGGCTACACCTTC	CASSQGQGRYGYTF
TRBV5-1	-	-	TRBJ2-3	TGCGCCAGCAGCCTCACAGGATCAGATACGCAGTATTTT	CASSLTGSDTQYF
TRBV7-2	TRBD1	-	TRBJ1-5	TGTGCCAGCAGCTTAGGAGACAGGGGGGGGAGTCAGCCCCAGCATTTT	CASSLGDRGGSQPQHF
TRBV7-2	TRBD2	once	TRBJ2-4	TGTGCCAGCAGCTTAGCGGTCGCTAGCGGGACGGACGGGGACATTCAGTACTTC	CASSLAVASGTDGDIQYF
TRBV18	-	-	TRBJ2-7	TGTGCCAGCTCACCACAACGACAGACGGCTTCCTACGAGCAGTACTTC	CASSPQRQTASYEQYF
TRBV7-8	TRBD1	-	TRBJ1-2	TGTGCCAGCAGCCGAGGACAGGGCCCCTTTTACTATGGCTACACCTTC	CASSRGQGPFYYGYTF
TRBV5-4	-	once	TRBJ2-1	TGTGCCAGCAGCTGGGGAGGGGGTTCCTACAATGAGCAGTTCTTC	CASSWGGGSYNEQFF
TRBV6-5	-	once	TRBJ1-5	TGTGCCAGCAGTTACTCGGCCAGACAGCCCCAGCATTTT	CASSYSARQPQHF
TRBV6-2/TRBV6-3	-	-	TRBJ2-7	TGTGCCAGCAGTTACTCGACCCGGACTTGGGCCTCCTACGAGCAGTACTTC	CASSYSTRTWASYEQYF